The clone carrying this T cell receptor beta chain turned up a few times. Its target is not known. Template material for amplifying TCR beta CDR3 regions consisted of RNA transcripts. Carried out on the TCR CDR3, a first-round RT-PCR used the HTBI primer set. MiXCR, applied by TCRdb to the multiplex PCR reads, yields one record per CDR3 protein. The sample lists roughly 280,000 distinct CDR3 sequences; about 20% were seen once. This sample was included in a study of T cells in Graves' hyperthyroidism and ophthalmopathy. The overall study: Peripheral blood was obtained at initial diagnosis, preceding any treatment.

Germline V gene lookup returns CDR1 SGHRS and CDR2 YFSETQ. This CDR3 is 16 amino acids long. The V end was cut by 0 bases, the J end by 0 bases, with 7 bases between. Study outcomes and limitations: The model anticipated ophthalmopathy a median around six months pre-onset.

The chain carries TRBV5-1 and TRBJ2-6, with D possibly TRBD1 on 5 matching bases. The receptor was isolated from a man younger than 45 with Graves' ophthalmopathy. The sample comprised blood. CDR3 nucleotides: TGCGCCAGCAGCTTGGACAGGAGCTCTGGGGCCAACGTCCTGACTTTC. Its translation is CASSLDRSSGANVLTF.